These T cell receptor beta chains were read from a single sample in a study of blood T cell repertoires in COVID-19. The table came from immunoSEQ multiplex PCR; TCRdb's copy has only in-frame clones and leaves some out. This sample has roughly 100,000 clones, with 80% to 85% found just once. Source material: peripheral blood. The receptors were gathered from a man older than 75 with acute or convalescent COVID-19. The CDR3 runs from the conserved cysteine through the conserved F or W. A D gene is named only where the DNA matches it firmly. Clone size is not always given. Where it is, it says once, few, many or a class for expanded clones.

TRBD2	NA	TRBV9	TRBJ2-2	CASSVGGGIGELFF	TGTGCCAGCAGCGTAGGCGGGGGAATCGGGGAGCTGTTTTTT
TRBD2	NA	TRBV5-1	TRBJ2-1	CASSPITTSGSGNEQFF	TGCGCCAGCAGCCCGATCACGACTAGCGGGAGTGGTAATGAGCAGTTCTTC
TRBD2	NA	TRBV30	TRBJ2-2	CAWQTGTSGRHTGELFF	TGTGCCTGGCAAACCGGGACTAGCGGGAGACATACCGGGGAGCTGTTTTTT
NA	NA	TRBV28	TRBJ1-2	CASSSSGAYGYTF	TGTGCCAGCAGCTCCTCAGGGGCCTATGGCTACACCTTC
NA	NA	TRBV3-1/TRBV3-2	TRBJ1-6	CASSQTHAGGSPLHF	TGTGCCAGCAGCCAAACCCACGCCGGGGGTTCACCCCTCCACTTT
NA	NA	TRBV5-1	TRBJ2-5	CASSLFTGETQYF	TGCGCCAGCAGCTTGTTCACCGGAGAGACCCAGTACTTC
TRBD1	NA	TRBV10-1	TRBJ2-7	CASSGGQGNSYEQYF	TGCGCCAGCAGTGGTGGACAGGGGAACTCCTACGAGCAGTACTTC
NA	NA	TRBV28	TRBJ1-1	CASSLVGGTEAFF	TGTGCCAGCAGTTTGGTGGGGGGTACTGAAGCTTTCTTT
TRBD2	NA	TRBV5-1	TRBJ2-1	CASSLGLGGGRAYSLYNEQFF	TGCGCCAGCAGCCTGGGACTTGGGGGCGGGAGGGCCTATTCCCTCTACAATGAGCAGTTCTTC
NA	NA	TRBV6-5	TRBJ2-7	CASSRVKQDSYEQYF	TGTGCCAGCAGCCGCGTAAAGCAGGACTCCTACGAGCAGTACTTC
TRBD1	few	TRBV6-1	TRBJ1-5	CASSERTGGYSNQPQHF	TGTGCCAGCAGTGAGAGAACAGGGGGCTATAGCAATCAGCCCCAGCATTTT
NA	NA	TRBV18	TRBJ2-3	CASSPPRTGEGDTQYF	TGTGCCAGCTCACCCCCCAGGACGGGAGAGGGGGATACGCAGTATTTT
NA	NA	TRBV7-9	TRBJ2-3	CASSLGGLRTDTQYF	TGTGCCAGCAGCTTAGGGGGACTCCGCACAGATACGCAGTATTTT
TRBD1	many	TRBV30	TRBJ1-5	CAWRGRLTGVNQPQHF	TGTGCCTGGAGGGGAAGACTCACAGGGGTCAATCAGCCCCAGCATTTT
TRBD2	many	TRBV7-9	TRBJ2-1	CASSLWTSNEQFF	TGTGCCAGCAGCTTATGGACTAGCAATGAGCAGTTCTTC
NA	NA	TRBV7-9	TRBJ1-1	CASSPSGAKMNTEAFF	TGTGCCAGCAGCCCAAGTGGGGCGAAAATGAACACTGAAGCTTTCTTT
TRBD1	NA	TRBV6-5	TRBJ1-1	CASARTGDTEAFF	TGTGCCAGCGCCCGGACAGGGGACACTGAAGCTTTCTTT
NA	NA	TRBV7-9	TRBJ2-2	CASSQRRDNVGELFF	TGTGCCAGCAGCCAACGACGGGACAACGTAGGGGAGCTGTTTTTT
NA	few	TRBV2	TRBJ2-2	CASSGARAGTGELFF	TGTGCCAGCAGTGGGGCCCGGGCGGGCACCGGGGAGCTGTTTTTT
NA	NA	TRBV5-1	TRBJ1-2	CASSYQGGDYGYTF	TGCGCCAGCAGTTATCAGGGAGGGGACTATGGCTACACCTTC
NA	NA	TRBV28	TRBJ1-1	CASSRGGFTEAFF	TGTGCCAGCAGTAGGGGAGGTTTCACTGAAGCTTTCTTT
NA	NA	TRBV10-3	TRBJ1-1	CAISESLGRNTEAFF	TGTGCCATCAGTGAGTCATTGGGCAGGAACACTGAAGCTTTCTTT
TRBD1	NA	TRBV28	TRBJ2-2	CASRSPGQGNTGELFF	TGTGCCAGCAGATCCCCGGGACAGGGGAACACCGGGGAGCTGTTTTTT
TRBD1	once	TRBV18	TRBJ1-4	CASSLQGQGLEKLFF	TGTGCCAGCTCACTACAGGGACAGGGGCTCGAAAAACTGTTTTTT
TRBD2	NA	TRBV5-1	TRBJ2-1	CASSLANSGGNEQFF	TGCGCCAGCAGCTTGGCCAACAGCGGGGGCAATGAGCAGTTCTTC
NA	NA	TRBV28	TRBJ1-4	CASSSGREPWEKLFF	TGTGCCAGCAGTTCTGGGAGAGAGCCTTGGGAAAAACTGTTTTTT
TRBD1	NA	TRBV4-2	TRBJ1-5	CASSQRDRADQPQHF	TGTGCCAGCAGCCAAAGAGACAGGGCGGATCAGCCCCAGCATTTT
NA	few	TRBV2	TRBJ1-1	CASTGESTEAFF	TGTGCCAGCACCGGGGAGAGCACTGAAGCTTTCTTT
NA	NA	TRBV28	TRBJ2-4	CASFPLQGGRAKNIQYF	TGTGCCAGCTTCCCTTTACAGGGCGGACGAGCCAAAAACATTCAGTACTTC
NA	NA	TRBV6-2/TRBV6-3	TRBJ1-5	CASSYDRGPQHF	TGTGCCAGCAGTTACGACCGAGGGCCGCAGCATTTT
TRBD1	NA	TRBV27	TRBJ1-5	CASSPTGQGYQPQHF	TGTGCCAGCAGTCCGACGGGACAGGGCTATCAGCCCCAGCATTTT
NA	NA	TRBV6-5	TRBJ2-2	CASRRGQNTGELFF	TGTGCCAGCAGGAGGGGACAGAACACCGGGGAGCTGTTTTTT
TRBD1	NA	TRBV30	TRBJ1-5	CAWSLGTGNQPQHF	TGTGCCTGGAGCCTCGGGACAGGAAATCAGCCCCAGCATTTT
TRBD2	NA	TRBV30	TRBJ2-1	CAWNPGTSGSYEQFF	TGTGCCTGGAACCCCGGGACTAGCGGGTCGTATGAGCAGTTCTTC
NA	few	TRBV20-1	TRBJ1-3	CSAPLRDTIYF	TGCAGTGCCCCATTGAGGGACACCATATATTTT
TRBD2	few	TRBV6-5	TRBJ2-3	CASRPWGGSTDTQYF	TGTGCCAGCAGACCCTGGGGGGGTAGCACAGATACGCAGTATTTT
NA	NA	TRBV2	TRBJ1-1	CASRGGNTEAFF	TGTGCCAGCCGAGGGGGGAACACTGAAGCTTTCTTT
TRBD2	NA	TRBV11-2	TRBJ2-5	CASSLDLLAGGRETQYF	TGTGCCAGCAGCTTAGATCTACTAGCGGGAGGTCGAGAGACCCAGTACTTC
NA	NA	TRBV6-2/TRBV6-3	TRBJ1-1	CASSSYPTVAFF	TGTGCCAGCAGTTCCTACCCGACAGTAGCTTTCTTT
NA	once	TRBV5-1	TRBJ1-4	CASSSQGYEKLFF	TGCGCCAGCAGCTCCCAGGGATATGAAAAACTGTTTTTT
NA	NA	TRBV19	TRBJ1-5	CASSTRWGQGNQPQHF	TGTGCCAGTAGTACCCGGTGGGGGCAAGGCAATCAGCCCCAGCATTTT
NA	NA	TRBV28	TRBJ1-4	CASSRTVNEKLFF	TGTGCCAGCAGCCGAACAGTTAATGAAAAACTGTTTTTT
TRBD1	NA	TRBV5-6	TRBJ1-2	CASSLGYRGGYTF	TGTGCCAGCAGCTTGGGCTACAGGGGAGGCTACACCTTC
TRBD2	NA	TRBV10-3	TRBJ2-7	CAIRQSGRANEQYF	TGTGCCATCAGACAAAGCGGGAGGGCCAACGAGCAGTACTTC
NA	NA	TRBV5-1	TRBJ2-1	CASSFTGNSYNEQFF	TGCGCCAGCAGCTTCACAGGGAATTCCTACAATGAGCAGTTCTTC
NA	NA	TRBV4-3	TRBJ2-6	CASSQEKESSGANVLTF	TGCGCCAGCAGCCAAGAGAAGGAGAGCTCTGGGGCCAACGTCCTGACTTTC
TRBD1	NA	TRBV5-4	TRBJ1-4	CASSLGTGHINEKLFF	TGTGCCAGCAGCTTGGGGACAGGACACATTAATGAAAAACTGTTTTTT
TRBD1	NA	TRBV4-2	TRBJ2-2	CASSQFGGTGGLGELFF	TGTGCCAGCAGCCAATTCGGCGGGACAGGGGGTCTCGGGGAGCTGTTTTTT
TRBD1	NA	TRBV4-1	TRBJ1-5	CASSQDRGDQPQHF	TGCGCCAGCAGCCAGGACAGGGGGGATCAGCCCCAGCATTTT
NA	few	TRBV30	TRBJ2-3	CAWSVTGKLSTDTQYF	TGTGCCTGGAGTGTAACAGGGAAGCTGAGCACAGATACGCAGTATTTT
NA	NA	TRBV5-1	TRBJ2-7	CASSLDPGSSYEQYF	TGCGCCAGCAGCTTGGACCCGGGGAGCTCGTACGAGCAGTACTTC
TRBD1	NA	TRBV7-2	TRBJ2-6	CASSFWTGSGANVLTF	TGTGCCAGCAGCTTCTGGACAGGGTCGGGGGCCAACGTCCTGACTTTC
NA	NA	TRBV28	TRBJ2-1	CASNSQLVNEQFF	TGTGCCAGCAACAGTCAGTTGGTAAATGAGCAGTTCTTC
NA	NA	TRBV11-2	TRBJ2-7	CASSLMEVTNEEYF	TGTGCCAGCAGCCTAATGGAGGTAACGAACGAAGAGTACTTC